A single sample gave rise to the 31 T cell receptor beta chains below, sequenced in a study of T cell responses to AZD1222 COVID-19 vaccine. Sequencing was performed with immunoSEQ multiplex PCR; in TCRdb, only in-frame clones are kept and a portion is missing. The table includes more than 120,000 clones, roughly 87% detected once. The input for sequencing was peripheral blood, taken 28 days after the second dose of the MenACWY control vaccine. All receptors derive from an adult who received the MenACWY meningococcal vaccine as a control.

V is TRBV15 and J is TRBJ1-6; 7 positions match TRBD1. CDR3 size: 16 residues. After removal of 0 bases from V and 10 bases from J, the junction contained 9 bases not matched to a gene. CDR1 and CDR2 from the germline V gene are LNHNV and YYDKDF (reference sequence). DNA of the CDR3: TGTGCCACCAGCAGAGATTTGGGGCAGGGGGGATCACCCCTCCACTTT. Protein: CATSRDLGQGGSPLHF.

In DNA, the CDR3 is TGCGCCAGCAGCTTCGGGCTAGCGGGCAGCGACGAGCAGTACTTC. Residues: CASSFGLAGSDEQYF. This chain connects TRBV5-1 to TRBJ2-7, with 8 bases lining up with TRBD2. Germline V gene lookup returns CDR1 SGHRS and CDR2 YFSETQ. The CDR3 runs to 15 residues. The V and J ends lost 2 bases and 5 bases, in that order; junction bases with no gene match: 9.

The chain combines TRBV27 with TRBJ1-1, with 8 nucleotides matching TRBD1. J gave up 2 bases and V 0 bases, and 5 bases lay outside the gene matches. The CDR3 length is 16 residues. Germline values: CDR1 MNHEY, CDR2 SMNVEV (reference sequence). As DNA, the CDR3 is TGTGCCAGCAGTTTATCGAACCAGGGGGCAAACACTGAAGCTTTCTTT. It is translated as CASSLSNQGANTEAFF.

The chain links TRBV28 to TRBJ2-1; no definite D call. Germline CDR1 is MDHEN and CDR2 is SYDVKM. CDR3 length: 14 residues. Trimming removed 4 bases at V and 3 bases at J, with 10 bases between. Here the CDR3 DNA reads TGTGCCAGCAGTTCCTCGAACAACTACAATGAGCAGTTCTTC. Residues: CASSSSNNYNEQFF.

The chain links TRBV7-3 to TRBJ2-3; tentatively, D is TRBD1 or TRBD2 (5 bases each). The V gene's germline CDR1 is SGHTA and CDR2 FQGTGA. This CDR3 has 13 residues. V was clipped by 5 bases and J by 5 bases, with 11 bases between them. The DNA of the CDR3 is TGTGCCAGCAGCATGGGACGCGGAGATACGCAGTATTTT. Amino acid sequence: CASSMGRGDTQYF.

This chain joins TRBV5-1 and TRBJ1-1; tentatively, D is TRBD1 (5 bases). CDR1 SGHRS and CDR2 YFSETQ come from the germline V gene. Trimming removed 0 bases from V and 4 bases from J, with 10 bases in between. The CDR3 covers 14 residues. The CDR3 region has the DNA TGCGCCAGCAGCTTGGCTTCAGGGTCCACTGAAGCTTTCTTT. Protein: CASSLASGSTEAFF.

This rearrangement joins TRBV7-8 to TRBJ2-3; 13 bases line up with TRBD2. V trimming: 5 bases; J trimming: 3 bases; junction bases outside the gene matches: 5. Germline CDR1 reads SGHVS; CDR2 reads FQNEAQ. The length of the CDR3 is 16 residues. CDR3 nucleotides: TGTGCCAGCAGCACCTGGACTAGCGGGGGTACAGATACGCAGTATTTT. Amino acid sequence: CASSTWTSGGTDTQYF.

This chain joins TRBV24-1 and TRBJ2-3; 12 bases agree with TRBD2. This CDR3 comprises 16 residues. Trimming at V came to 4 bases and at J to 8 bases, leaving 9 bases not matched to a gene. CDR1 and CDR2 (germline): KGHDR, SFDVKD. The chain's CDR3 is CATSELAGGPQGTQYF. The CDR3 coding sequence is TGTGCCACCAGTGAACTAGCGGGAGGCCCTCAGGGTACGCAGTATTTT.

CDR3 bases: TGTGCCAGCAGCCAAGGCGGGACAGGCTTATCTTCGCAGTACTTC. It yields the protein CASSQGGTGLSSQYF. The chain employs TRBV14 and TRBJ2-7; 8 bases agree with TRBD1. CDR1 and CDR2 from the germline V gene are SGHDN and FVKESK. The CDR3 is made up of 15 amino acids. V lost 1 base to trimming and J lost 9 bases; unmatched junction nucleotides: 11. The full variable domain, completed using reference TRBV14 and TRBJ2-7, is EAGVTQFPSHSVIEKGQTVTLRCDPISGHDNLYWYRRVMGKEIKFLLHFVKESKQDESGMPNNRFLAERTGGTYSTLKVQPAELEDSGVYFCASSQGGTGLSSQYFGPGTRLTVT.

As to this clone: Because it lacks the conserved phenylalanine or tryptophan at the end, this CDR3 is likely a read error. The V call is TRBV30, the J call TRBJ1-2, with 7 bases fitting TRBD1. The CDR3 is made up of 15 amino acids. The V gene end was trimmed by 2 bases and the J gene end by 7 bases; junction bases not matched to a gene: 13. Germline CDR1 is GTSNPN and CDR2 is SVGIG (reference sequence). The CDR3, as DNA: TGTGCCTGGAGTACACAAATGACAGGGCTCCGTGGCTACACCCTC. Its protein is CAWSTQMTGLRGYTL.

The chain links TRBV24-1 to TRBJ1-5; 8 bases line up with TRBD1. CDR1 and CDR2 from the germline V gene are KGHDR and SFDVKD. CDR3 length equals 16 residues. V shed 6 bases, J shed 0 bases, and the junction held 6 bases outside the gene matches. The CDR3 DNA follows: TGTGCCACCAGTAATCGGACAGGGATTAGCAATCAGCCCCAGCATTTT. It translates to CATSNRTGISNQPQHF.

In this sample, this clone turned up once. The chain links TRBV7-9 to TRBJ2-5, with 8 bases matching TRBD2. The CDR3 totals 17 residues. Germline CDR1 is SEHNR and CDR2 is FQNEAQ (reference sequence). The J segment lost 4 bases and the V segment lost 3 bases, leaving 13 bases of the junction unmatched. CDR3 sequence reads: CASSFPGGARSGETQYF. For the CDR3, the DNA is TGTGCCAGCAGCTTCCCGGGGGGGGCGCGAAGTGGAGAGACCCAGTACTTC. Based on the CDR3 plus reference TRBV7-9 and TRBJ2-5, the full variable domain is DTGVSQNPRHKITKRGQNVTFRCDPISEHNRLYWYRQTLGQGPEFLTYFQNEAQLEKSRLLSDRFSAERPKGSFSTLEIQRTEQGDSAMYLCASSFPGGARSGETQYFGPGTRLLVL.

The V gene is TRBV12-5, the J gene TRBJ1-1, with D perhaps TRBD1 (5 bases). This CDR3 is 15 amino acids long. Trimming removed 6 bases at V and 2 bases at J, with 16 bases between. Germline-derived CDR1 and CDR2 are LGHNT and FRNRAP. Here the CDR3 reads CASGTPDSPNTEAFF. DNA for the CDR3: TGTGCTAGTGGCACCCCCGACAGTCCAAACACTGAAGCTTTCTTT.

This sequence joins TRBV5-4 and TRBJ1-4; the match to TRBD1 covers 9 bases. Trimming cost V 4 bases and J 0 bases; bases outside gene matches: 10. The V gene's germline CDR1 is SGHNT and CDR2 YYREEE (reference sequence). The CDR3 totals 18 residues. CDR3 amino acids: CASSARDRAGATNEKLFF. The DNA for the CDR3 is TGTGCCAGCAGCGCGCGGGACAGGGCTGGTGCAACTAATGAAAAACTGTTTTTT.

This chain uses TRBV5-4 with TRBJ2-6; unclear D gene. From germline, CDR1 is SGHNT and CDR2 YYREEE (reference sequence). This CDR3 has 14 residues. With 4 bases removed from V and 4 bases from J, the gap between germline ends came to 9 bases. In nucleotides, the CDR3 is TGTGCCAGCAGCGGCCCCCTCGGGGCCAACGTCCTGACTTTC. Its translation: CASSGPLGANVLTF.

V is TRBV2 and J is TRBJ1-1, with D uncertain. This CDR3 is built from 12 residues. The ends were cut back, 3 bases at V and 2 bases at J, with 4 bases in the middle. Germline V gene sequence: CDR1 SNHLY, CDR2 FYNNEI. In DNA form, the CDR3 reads TGTGCCAGCAGTGAGGGCAACACTGAAGCTTTCTTT. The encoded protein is CASSEGNTEAFF.

In nucleotides, the CDR3 is TGTGCCAGCAGTTTAACAAGCGGGAGGTCAGATACGCAGTATTTT. This gives the protein CASSLTSGRSDTQYF. The chain uses TRBV27 and TRBJ2-3; 9 bases fit TRBD2. With V trimmed by 2 bases and J by 4 bases, 4 bases remained unmatched. Germline-derived CDR1 and CDR2 are MNHEY and SMNVEV (reference sequence). The CDR3 spans 15 residues.

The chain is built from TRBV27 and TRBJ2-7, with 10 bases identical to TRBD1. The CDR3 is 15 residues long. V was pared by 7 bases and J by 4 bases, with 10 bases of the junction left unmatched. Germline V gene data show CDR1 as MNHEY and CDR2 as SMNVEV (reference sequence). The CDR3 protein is CASKGYGTGAYEQYF. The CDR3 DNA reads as TGTGCCAGCAAAGGGTATGGGACAGGGGCGTACGAGCAGTACTTC.

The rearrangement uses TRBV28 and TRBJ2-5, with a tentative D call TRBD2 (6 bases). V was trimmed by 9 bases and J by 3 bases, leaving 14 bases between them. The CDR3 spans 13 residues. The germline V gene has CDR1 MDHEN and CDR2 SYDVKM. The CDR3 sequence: CASETLAEETQYF. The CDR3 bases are TGTGCCAGTGAGACTTTAGCGGAAGAGACCCAGTACTTC.

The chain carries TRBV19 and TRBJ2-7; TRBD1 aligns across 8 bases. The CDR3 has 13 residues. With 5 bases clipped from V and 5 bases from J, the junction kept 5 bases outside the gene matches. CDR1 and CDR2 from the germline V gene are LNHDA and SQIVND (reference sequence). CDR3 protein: CASSLDRVHEQYF. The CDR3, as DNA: TGTGCCAGTAGTTTGGACAGGGTCCACGAGCAGTACTTC.

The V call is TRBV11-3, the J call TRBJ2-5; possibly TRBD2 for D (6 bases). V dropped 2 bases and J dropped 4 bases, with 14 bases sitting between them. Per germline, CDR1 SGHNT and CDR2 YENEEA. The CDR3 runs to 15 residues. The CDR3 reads CASSLLTEEGETQYF. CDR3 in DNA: TGTGCCAGCAGCTTATTGACGGAGGAGGGAGAGACCCAGTACTTC.

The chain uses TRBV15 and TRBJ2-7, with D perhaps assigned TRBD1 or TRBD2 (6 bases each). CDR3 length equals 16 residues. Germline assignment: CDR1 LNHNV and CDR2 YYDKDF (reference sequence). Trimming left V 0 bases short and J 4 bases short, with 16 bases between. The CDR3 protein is CATSRDIRGADYEQYF. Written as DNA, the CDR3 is TGTGCCACCAGCAGAGATATAAGGGGGGCCGATTACGAGCAGTACTTC.

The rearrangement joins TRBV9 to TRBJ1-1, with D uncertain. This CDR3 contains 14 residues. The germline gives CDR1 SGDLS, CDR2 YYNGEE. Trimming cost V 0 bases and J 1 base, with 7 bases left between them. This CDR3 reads CASSVDFRNTEAFF. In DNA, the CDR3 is TGTGCCAGCAGCGTAGACTTTCGGAACACTGAAGCTTTCTTT.

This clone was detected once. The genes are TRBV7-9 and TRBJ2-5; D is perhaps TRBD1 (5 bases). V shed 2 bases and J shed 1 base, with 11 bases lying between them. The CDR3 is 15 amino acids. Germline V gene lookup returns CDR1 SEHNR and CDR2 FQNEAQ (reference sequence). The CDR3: CASSLKRGFQETQYF. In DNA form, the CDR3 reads TGTGCCAGCAGCTTAAAAAGGGGTTTCCAAGAGACCCAGTACTTC. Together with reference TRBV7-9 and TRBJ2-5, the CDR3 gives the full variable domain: DTGVSQNPRHKITKRGQNVTFRCDPISEHNRLYWYRQTLGQGPEFLTYFQNEAQLEKSRLLSDRFSAERPKGSFSTLEIQRTEQGDSAMYLCASSLKRGFQETQYFGPGTRLLVL.

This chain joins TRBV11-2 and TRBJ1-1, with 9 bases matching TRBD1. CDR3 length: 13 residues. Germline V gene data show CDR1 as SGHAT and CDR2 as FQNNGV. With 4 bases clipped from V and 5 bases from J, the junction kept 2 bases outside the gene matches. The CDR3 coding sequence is TGTGCCAGCAGCTGGACAGGGGAGACTGAAGCTTTCTTT. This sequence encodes CASSWTGETEAFF.

CDR3 in DNA: TGTGCCAGCAGCTTGGGACATTTTACCTATGGCTACACCTTC. It is translated as CASSLGHFTYGYTF. The rearrangement joins TRBV5-5 to TRBJ1-2, with D unresolved. Germline V CDR1 and CDR2: SGHKS, YYEKEE (reference sequence). The germline V and J ends were trimmed by 0 bases and 4 bases, with 10 bases remaining between them. CDR3 length: 14 residues.

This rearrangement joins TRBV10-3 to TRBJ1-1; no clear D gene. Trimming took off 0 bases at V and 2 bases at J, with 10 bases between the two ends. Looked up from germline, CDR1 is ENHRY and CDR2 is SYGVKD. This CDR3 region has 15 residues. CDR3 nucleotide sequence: TGTGCCATCAGTGAGTCTGAAAGGGTAAACACTGAAGCTTTCTTT. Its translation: CAISESERVNTEAFF.

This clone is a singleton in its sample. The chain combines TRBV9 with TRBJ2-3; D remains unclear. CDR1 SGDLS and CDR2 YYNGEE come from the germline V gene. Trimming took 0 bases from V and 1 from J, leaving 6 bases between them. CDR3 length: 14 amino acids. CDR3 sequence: CASSVAPGTDTQYF. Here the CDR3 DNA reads TGTGCCAGCAGCGTAGCCCCAGGCACAGATACGCAGTATTTT. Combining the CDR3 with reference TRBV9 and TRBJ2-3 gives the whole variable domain DSGVTQTPKHLITATGQRVTLRCSPRSGDLSVYWYQQSLDQGLQFLIQYYNGEERAKGNILERFSAQQFPDLHSELNLSSLELGDSALYFCASSVAPGTDTQYFGPGTRLTVL.

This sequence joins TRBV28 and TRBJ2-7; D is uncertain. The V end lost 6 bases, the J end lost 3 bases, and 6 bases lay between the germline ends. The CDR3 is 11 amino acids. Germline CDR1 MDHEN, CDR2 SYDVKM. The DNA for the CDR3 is TGTGCCAGCAGACACCTCTACGAGCAGTACTTC. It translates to CASRHLYEQYF.

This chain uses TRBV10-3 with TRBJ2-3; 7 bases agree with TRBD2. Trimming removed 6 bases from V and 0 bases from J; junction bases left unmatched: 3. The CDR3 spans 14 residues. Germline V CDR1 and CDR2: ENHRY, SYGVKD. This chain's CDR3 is CAISLAVSTDTQYF. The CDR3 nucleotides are TGTGCCATCAGCCTAGCGGTTAGCACAGATACGCAGTATTTT.

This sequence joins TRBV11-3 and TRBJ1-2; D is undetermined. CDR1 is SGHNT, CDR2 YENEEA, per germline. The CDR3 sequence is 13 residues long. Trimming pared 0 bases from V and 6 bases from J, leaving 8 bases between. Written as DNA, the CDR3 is TGTGCCAGCAGCTTAGAACCGGACGATGGCTACACCTTC. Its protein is CASSLEPDDGYTF.